One sample yielded the 24 T cell receptor beta chains listed below, sequenced in a study of siplizumab effects on memory and regulatory T cells. The assay was immunoSEQ multiplex PCR, and TCRdb's table has in-frame clones only and misses some. Of about 110,000 clones listed, 90% to 95% are singletons. The sample consisted of Tregs sorted from blood. The source is a human donor in good health.

The chain has TRBV5-1 and TRBJ2-1; 12 nucleotides line up with TRBD2. CDR1 SGHRS and CDR2 YFSETQ come from the germline V gene. This CDR3 spans 18 amino acids. J was trimmed by 0 bases and V by 6 bases; bases with no gene match: 10. This CDR3 reads CASTWTSGKKSSYNEQFF. In DNA form, the CDR3 reads TGCGCCAGCACTTGGACTAGCGGGAAAAAGAGCTCCTACAATGAGCAGTTCTTC.

V gene TRBV6-4 combines with J gene TRBJ1-5; TRBD1 is a possible D gene (6 bases). Germline V lookup: CDR1 MRHNA, CDR2 SNTAGT. The CDR3 consists of 16 residues. V was trimmed by 10 bases and J by 3 bases, leaving 22 bases between them. CDR3 nucleotide sequence: TGTGCCACCCTCGACACAGGGAAGTTTACCAATCAGCCCCAGCATTTT. The encoded protein is CATLDTGKFTNQPQHF.

The rearrangement uses TRBV19 and TRBJ2-3, with D uncertain. Per the germline V gene, CDR1 is LNHDA and CDR2 is SQIVND (reference sequence). This CDR3 comprises 11 residues. The V and J ends lost 1 base and 6 bases respectively, with 2 bases between them. The DNA of the CDR3 is TGTGCCAGTAGTATAGCCGATACGCAGTATTTT. This sequence encodes CASSIADTQYF.

The chain is built from TRBV6-5 and TRBJ2-5; no firm D call. Deletions cut 2 bases from V and 5 bases from J, with 3 bases between. Per germline, CDR1 MNHEY and CDR2 SVGAGI. The CDR3 has 11 residues. DNA for the CDR3: TGTGCCAGCAGTTACGGCGAGACCCAGTACTTC. Encoded protein: CASSYGETQYF.

This clone was recorded once. V is TRBV6-1 and J is TRBJ1-1, with D uncertain. Germline CDR1 and CDR2: MNHNS and SASEGT. V lost 7 bases and J lost 2, with 8 bases in between. The CDR3 consists of 12 residues. The CDR3 loop reads CASTYSNTEAFF. The CDR3 region has the DNA TGTGCCAGCACCTACAGTAACACTGAAGCTTTCTTT.

This sequence joins TRBV10-3 and TRBJ1-2; 8 nucleotides line up with TRBD1. After removal of 4 bases from V and 7 bases from J, the junction contained 8 bases not matched to a gene. This CDR3 region has 14 residues. Germline CDR1 reads ENHRY; CDR2 reads SYGVKD. The DNA for the CDR3 is TGTGCCATCAGTGGTGACAGGGGCATAGGTGGCTACACCTTC. Translating gives CAISGDRGIGGYTF.

V is TRBV25-1 and J is TRBJ1-2, with TRBD1 identical over 10 bases. CDR3 length equals 16 residues. V was pared by 4 bases and J by 3 bases, with 8 bases of the junction left unmatched. Germline assignment: CDR1 MGHDK and CDR2 SYGVNS. For the CDR3, the DNA is TGTGCCAGCAGTGCAAATTACGGACAGGGGGACTATGGCTACACCTTC. Its translation: CASSANYGQGDYGYTF.

The chain employs TRBV5-1 and TRBJ2-7; D perhaps matches TRBD1 (6 bases). Trimming pared 0 bases from V and 5 bases from J, leaving 9 bases between. Looked up from germline, CDR1 is SGHRS and CDR2 is YFSETQ. The CDR3 contains 13 residues. CDR3 in amino acids: CASSLDRVNEQYF. DNA for the CDR3: TGCGCCAGCAGCTTGGACAGGGTCAACGAGCAGTACTTC.

The rearrangement uses TRBV2 and TRBJ1-5; 9 bases agree with TRBD1. Germline V gene lookup returns CDR1 SNHLY and CDR2 FYNNEI. The CDR3 is 13 residues long. V lost 6 bases and J lost 6; bases outside the gene matches: 3. The CDR3 coding sequence is TGTGCCAGCAGGGGACAGGGAGCTCAGCCCCAGCATTTT. Amino acids: CASRGQGAQPQHF.

This sequence joins TRBV28 and TRBJ1-1; no clear D. V gave up 7 bases and J gave up 1 base, with 16 bases separating them. This CDR3 is 15 amino acids long. Germline-derived CDR1 and CDR2 are MDHEN and SYDVKM. The CDR3 is CASTATRSGNTEAFF. Here the CDR3 DNA reads TGTGCCAGCACCGCGACCCGGTCGGGGAACACTGAAGCTTTCTTT.

The chain is built from TRBV7-2 and TRBJ2-7; 9 bases align to TRBD1. Per germline, CDR1 SGHTA and CDR2 FQGNSA. V shed 2 bases and J 4 bases; nucleotides not matched to a gene: 6. The CDR3 contains 15 residues. As DNA, the CDR3 is TGTGCCAGCAGCTTACTTCAGGGACAGGGTTACGAGCAGTACTTC. Protein: CASSLLQGQGYEQYF. The variable domain in full, with the rest retrieved from reference TRBV7-2 and TRBJ2-7, is GAGVSQSPSNKVTEKGKDVELRCDPISGHTALYWYRQSLGQGLEFLIYFQGNSAPDKSGLPSDRFSAERTGGSVSTLTIQRTQQEDSAVYLCASSLLQGQGYEQYFGPGTRLTVT.

This clone was counted a single time. V is TRBV6-6 and J is TRBJ2-7; 9 bases fit TRBD1. The CDR3 runs 15 residues. The V gene's germline CDR1 is MNHNY and CDR2 SVGAGI (reference sequence). The ends lost 10 bases at V and 3 bases at J; junction bases unmatched: 13. Written as DNA, the CDR3 is TGTGCCACCGTTGGGTGGGGACAGGGTAACTACGAGCAGTACTTC. Translation: CATVGWGQGNYEQYF.

The CDR3 here is CASSLARLVSYEQYF. The DNA for the CDR3 is TGCGCCAGCAGCTTGGCCAGATTGGTCTCCTACGAGCAGTACTTC. The rearrangement joins TRBV5-1 to TRBJ2-7; D gene unclear. This CDR3 comprises 15 residues. V was clipped by 0 bases and J by 0 bases, with 10 bases between them. Germline CDR1 is SGHRS and CDR2 is YFSETQ.

As for this clone: The junction departs from germline at one end; a sequencing error may be responsible. This chain links TRBV7-7 with TRBJ1-3; possible D gene TRBD1, 6 bases. In germline, CDR1 is SSHAT, CDR2 FNYEAQ (reference sequence). The CDR3 is 15 residues long. Here the CDR3 DNA reads TGTGCTAGCAGCTTAGCTTGGGGGCCTGGAAACACCATATATTTT. Its translation is CASSLAWGPGNTIYF.

The V call is TRBV10-3, the J call TRBJ1-2; the match to TRBD1 covers 8 bases. V trimming: 7 bases; J trimming: 4 bases; junction bases outside the gene matches: 8. The CDR3 is made up of 14 amino acids. From germline, CDR1 is ENHRY and CDR2 SYGVKD. DNA of the CDR3: TGTGCCATCACCGGGACAGGAGGCCCCTATGGCTACACCTTC. Its protein product is CAITGTGGPYGYTF.

The chain has TRBV9 and TRBJ2-2; 13 nucleotides agree with TRBD2. The V and J ends lost 0 bases and 10 bases, in that order; junction bases with no gene match: 3. CDR1 and CDR2 (germline): SGDLS, YYNGEE. The CDR3 has 15 amino acids. CDR3 protein: CASSVGGLAGMELFF. The CDR3 nucleotides are TGTGCCAGCAGCGTAGGGGGACTAGCGGGGATGGAGCTGTTTTTT.

This clone was seen just once. CDR3 nucleotides: TGCGCCAGCAGCCCGAGGGGGATGAACACCGGGGAGCTGTTTTTT. It codes for CASSPRGMNTGELFF. V gene TRBV5-1 combines with J gene TRBJ2-2; the D gene is possibly TRBD1 (6 bases). The V end was cut by 4 bases, the J end by 1 base, with 11 bases between. In germline, CDR1 is SGHRS, CDR2 YFSETQ. The CDR3 has 15 residues.

J is TRBJ2-1 and V is TRBV10-2, with 8 positions matching TRBD1. The V segment lost 3 bases and the J segment 5 bases; nucleotides outside the gene matches: 6. This CDR3 spans 15 amino acids. Germline V gives CDR1 WSHSY, CDR2 SAAADI. Here the CDR3 reads CASSEMTGANNEQFF. CDR3 nucleotides: TGCGCCAGCAGTGAAATGACAGGGGCGAACAATGAGCAGTTCTTC.

This chain connects TRBV6-6 to TRBJ1-2; D is unresolved. CDR3 size: 12 residues. Trimming removed 6 bases from V and 6 bases from J, with 11 bases in between. The germline CDR1 and CDR2 sequences are MNHNY and SVGAGI (reference sequence). CDR3 amino acids: CASSLEWDGYTF. The CDR3 region has the DNA TGTGCCAGCAGCCTTGAATGGGATGGCTACACCTTC.

The chain joins TRBV5-4 to TRBJ1-2; the D gene is possibly TRBD1 (6 bases). CDR3 size: 14 residues. V lost 4 bases to trimming and J lost 5 bases, with 15 bases between them. Germline CDR1 is SGHNT and CDR2 is YYREEE (reference sequence). This CDR3 reads CASSARTVKYGYTF. As DNA, the CDR3 is TGTGCCAGCAGCGCCAGGACAGTGAAATATGGCTACACCTTC.

The chain recombines TRBV7-9 with TRBJ2-1; a weak D match, TRBD1 (6 bases). The V and J ends lost 4 bases and 7 bases respectively, with 8 bases between them. CDR1 is SEHNR, CDR2 FQNEAQ, per germline (reference sequence). This CDR3 spans 12 amino acids. CDR3 DNA sequence: TGTGCCAGCAGCTCTCAGGGGAATGAGCAGTTCTTC. It encodes CASSSQGNEQFF. Full variable domain (rest looked up from reference TRBV7-9 and TRBJ2-1): DTGVSQNPRHKITKRGQNVTFRCDPISEHNRLYWYRQTLGQGPEFLTYFQNEAQLEKSRLLSDRFSAERPKGSFSTLEIQRTEQGDSAMYLCASSSQGNEQFFGPGTRLTVL.

The CDR3 spells CASSLSGGPGGYTF. The CDR3 DNA reads TGCGCCAGCAGCCTATCGGGAGGGCCTGGTGGCTACACCTTC. V usage is TRBV5-1 and J usage is TRBJ1-2; the D is unclear. This CDR3 region has 14 residues. Germline V gives CDR1 SGHRS, CDR2 YFSETQ. V was shortened by 4 bases and J by 7 bases, with 17 bases between the two germline ends.

The CDR3 here is CASSIDGSYEQYF. The CDR3 DNA reads as TGTGCCAGTAGTATAGACGGCTCCTACGAGCAGTACTTC. V and J are TRBV19 and TRBJ2-7; no definite D call. Germline V gives CDR1 LNHDA, CDR2 SQIVND (reference sequence). CDR3 length: 13 amino acids. V lost 0 bases to trimming and J lost 0 bases, with 3 bases between them.

This rearrangement joins TRBV5-6 to TRBJ2-4; no firm D call. This CDR3 contains 15 residues. V was trimmed by 4 bases and J by 3 bases, leaving 14 bases between them. The V gene's germline CDR1 is SGHDT and CDR2 YYEEEE. The CDR3 here is CASSHERLVKNIQYF. CDR3 DNA: TGTGCCAGCAGCCATGAGAGGCTTGTCAAAAACATTCAGTACTTC. Variable domain in full (rest from reference TRBV5-6 and TRBJ2-4): DAGVTQSPTHLIKTRGQQVTLRCSPKSGHDTVSWYQQALGQGPQFIFQYYEEEERQRGNFPDRFSGHQFPNYSSELNVNALLLGDSALYLCASSHERLVKNIQYFGAGTRLSVL.